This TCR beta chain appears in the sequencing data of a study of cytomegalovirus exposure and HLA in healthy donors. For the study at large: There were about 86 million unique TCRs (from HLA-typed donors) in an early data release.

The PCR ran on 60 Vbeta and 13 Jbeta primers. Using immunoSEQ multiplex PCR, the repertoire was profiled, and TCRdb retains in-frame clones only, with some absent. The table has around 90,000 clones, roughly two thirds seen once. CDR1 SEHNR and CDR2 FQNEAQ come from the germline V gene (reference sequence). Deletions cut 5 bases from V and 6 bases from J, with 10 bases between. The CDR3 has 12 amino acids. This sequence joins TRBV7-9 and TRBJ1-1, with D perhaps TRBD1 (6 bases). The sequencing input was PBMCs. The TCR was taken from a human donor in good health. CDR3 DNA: TGTGCCAGCAGCCCGGGGACATCTGAAGCTTTCTTT. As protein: CASSPGTSEAFF.